The clone carrying this TCR beta chain was seen at least ten times. Its antigen is as yet unknown. The sample originates from a study of T cells in Graves' hyperthyroidism and ophthalmopathy. Study conclusions and caveats: The majority of expanded thyroid clonotypes above 0.001 also appeared in blood.

It was RNA transcripts that yielded the amplified TCR beta CDR3 regions. Carried out on the TCR CDR3, a first-round RT-PCR used the HTBI primer set. Via MiXCR, TCRdb re-called the multiplex PCR reads, giving one row per CDR3 protein. Here the sample spans approximately 640,000 distinct CDR3 sequences, approximately 15% being singletons. J gave up 3 bases and V 3 bases, and 3 bases lay outside the gene matches. The germline V gene encodes CDR1 SGDLS and CDR2 YYNGEE. CDR3 length equals 14 residues. It was considered stable Graves' hyperthyroidism when ophthalmopathy did not progress within 18 months. Subjects aged 18 to 65 presented with newly diagnosed hyperthyroidism of less than 2 months' duration. Diagnostic decisions used clinical symptoms, serum thyroxine and TRAb, thyroid ultrasound and orbital computed tomography.

The chain is built from TRBV9 and TRBJ2-7; TRBD2 matches 10 bases. The sequenced sample consisted of blood. The TCR comes from a man between 45 and 60 years old with Graves' hyperthyroidism. This chain's CDR3 is CASSASGSHYEQYF. The CDR3 DNA reads as TGTGCCAGCAGCGCTAGCGGGAGTCACTACGAGCAGTACTTC.